The rows below give T cell receptor beta chains drawn from one sample of a study of tumor and adjacent non-tumor tissue in lung cancer. TCRdb reprocessed the multiplex PCR reads with MiXCR, giving one entry per CDR3 protein. The table lists 200,000 to 250,000 distinct CDR3 sequences, 71% of them singletons. The sequenced material came from lung tumor tissue. The receptor source for this set is a man aged 60-69 years with non-small cell lung cancer. Each CDR3 is given with its conserved first and last residue. D genes are given only for firm matches.

CASSLESRAEANILTF	TRBV11-2	TRBJ2-6	-
CASRGVGGGTDTQYF	TRBV6-5	TRBJ2-3	TRBD2
CASGSTGGENTGELFF	TRBV12-5	TRBJ2-2	TRBD2
CASISGASTADTRYF	TRBV11-3	TRBJ2-3	-
CGANGESDQPQHF	TRBV20-1	TRBJ1-5	-
CASSQDSAGHQETQYF	TRBV4-1	TRBJ2-5	-
CASSLVLRASGGELFF	TRBV12-3/TRBV12-4	TRBJ2-2	-
CASRDSLYNEQFF	TRBV10-2	TRBJ2-1	-
CVSSLVPGGGNEHYF	TRBV5-6	TRBJ2-7	TRBD1
CASSRGQGASSGELFF	TRBV6-5	TRBJ2-2	TRBD1
CATSGVGESTYGYTF	TRBV24-1	TRBJ1-2	-
CASTVQTDTEAFF	TRBV6-1	TRBJ1-1	-
CASSLGAGSVYTF	TRBV5-5	TRBJ1-2	-
CACLGKGGPHTEELFF	TRBV30	TRBJ2-2	TRBD2
CASSLNSGETLEYNEQFF	TRBV5-5	TRBJ2-1	TRBD2
CASSRMQGGPTDTQYF	TRBV4-2	TRBJ2-3	-
CSARQGRWGTGQLPVYEQYF	TRBV20-1	TRBJ2-7	TRBD1
CARSHTGNTIYF	TRBV11-3	TRBJ1-3	-
CASSLASGPSSYEQYF	TRBV11-2	TRBJ2-7	-
CASSGEEAFNSYNEQFF	TRBV5-6	TRBJ2-1	-
CSARKRGGNEQYF	TRBV20-1	TRBJ2-7	TRBD2
CASSPPQFRGGLRESYEQYF	TRBV4-2	TRBJ2-7	TRBD2
CASNSTMGGPTETQYF	TRBV11-2	TRBJ2-5	-
CASSQEGTGANVLTF	TRBV4-2	TRBJ2-6	-
CASSYGTYTYEQYF	TRBV5-4	TRBJ2-7	-
CASSQDRGQKKLFF	TRBV6-5	TRBJ1-4	TRBD1
CASCIDLRFEAFF	TRBV11-3	TRBJ1-1	-
CASSLKSIGQGLYGANVLTF	TRBV5-6	TRBJ2-6	TRBD1
CASSQDRISGDTQYF	TRBV4-3	TRBJ2-3	-
CASSLGRSDTQYF	TRBV5-1	TRBJ2-3	-
CSARSSQETQYF	TRBV20-1	TRBJ2-5	-
CSASGTGGLDEKLFF	TRBV20-1	TRBJ1-4	-
CASSLGYNQPQLF	TRBV12-3/TRBV12-4	TRBJ1-5	-
CASRKGSGRLVNEQFF	TRBV6-2/TRBV6-3	TRBJ2-1	TRBD2
CSTRVASGSYKQYF	TRBV20-1	TRBJ2-7	TRBD2
CASSGDRNNQHQHF	TRBV4-1	TRBJ1-5	-
CASSPLSRNSYNEQFF	TRBV11-2	TRBJ2-1	-
CASSTGQGADGANVLAF	TRBV6-2/TRBV6-3	TRBJ2-6	TRBD1
CASSQYTGGYEQYF	TRBV7-7	TRBJ2-7	TRBD1
CASTIKGIGTRAVYEQYF	TRBV6-1	TRBJ2-7	TRBD2
CSARYPKSTEAFF	TRBV20-1	TRBJ1-1	-
CAISTVPYEQFF	TRBV11-1	TRBJ2-1	-
CASSDSFNSPLQF	TRBV6-1	TRBJ1-6	-
CARSVLPGSYEQYF	TRBV30	TRBJ2-7	-
CARSLAGAYNERLF	TRBV11-2	TRBJ2-1	TRBD2
CSIQGQGRNYGYTF	TRBV20-1	TRBJ1-2	TRBD1
CATSDAGRSIYGYTF	TRBV24-1	TRBJ1-2	-
CASSSYLVINIQYF	TRBV11-1	TRBJ2-4	-
CSVEDRTAQGGTDTQYF	TRBV29-1	TRBJ2-3	-
CASRSTELGELFF	TRBV6-2/TRBV6-3	TRBJ2-2	-
CASSLQGMRGTEVFF	TRBV6-2/TRBV6-3	TRBJ1-1	TRBD1
CASSLGTISANEQFF	TRBV11-3	TRBJ2-1	-
CTSSLETGTEQYF	TRBV11-1	TRBJ2-7	-
CSARPPGLADEQYF	TRBV20-1	TRBJ2-7	TRBD2
CASGTSGNTIYF	TRBV5-4	TRBJ1-3	-